Shown below are 23 T cell receptor beta chains from a single sample sequenced in a study of neurological immune-mediated disorders. Documented time point: longitudinal time-point 1 (baseline). TCRdb recomputed calls from the 5' RACE reads with MiXCR, one row per CDR3 protein. This repertoire shows 35,000 or so distinct CDR3 sequences, 3% to 3.5% found once; its top ten account for about 8%. The source material was PBMCs. These receptors were taken from a woman aged 55-69 years with multiple sclerosis.

This clonotype has at least ten counts. The chain joins TRBV18 to TRBJ2-6; 11 bases fit TRBD1. The V segment lost 3 bases and the J segment 2 bases; nucleotides outside the gene matches: 6. Germline V lookup: CDR1 KGHSH, CDR2 LQKENI. The CDR3 sequence is 18 residues long. The CDR3 nucleotides read TGTGCCAGCTCACCGCGGACAGGGGGCATGGCTGGGGCCAACGTCCTGACTTTC. Its translation is CASSPRTGGMAGANVLTF.

This clonotype was counted at least ten times. The rearrangement links TRBV7-9 to TRBJ1-2; D might be TRBD1 (6 bases). The V and J ends lost 2 bases and 4 bases respectively, with 11 bases between them. Germline V gene lookup returns CDR1 SEHNR and CDR2 FQNEAQ (reference sequence). This CDR3 region has 14 residues. For the CDR3, the DNA is TGTGCCAGCAGCTTACTCCAGGACAGCTATGGCTACACCTTC. This codes for CASSLLQDSYGYTF.

The rearrangement links TRBV6-5 to TRBJ1-6, with TRBD1 matching over 9 bases. The junction had 8 bases not matched to a gene; V was cut back by 4 bases and J by 4 bases. The CDR3 extends over 17 amino acids. Per the germline V gene, CDR1 is MNHEY and CDR2 is SVGAGI. Here the CDR3 DNA reads TGTGCCAGCAGTTCACAGGGGGCCCAAACTTATAATTCACCCCTCCACTTT. This sequence encodes CASSSQGAQTYNSPLHF.

This clonotype was recorded many times. This chain uses TRBV20-1 with TRBJ1-3; D is possibly TRBD1 (6 bases). Germline values: CDR1 DFQATT, CDR2 SNEGSKA (reference sequence). Trimming left V 2 bases short and J 6 bases short, with 8 bases between. CDR3 length equals 12 residues. The chain's CDR3 is CSARWDTNTIYF. CDR3 DNA: TGCAGTGCTAGATGGGACACAAACACCATATATTTT.

This clonotype was seen more than once but under ten times. This sequence may be a read error, since a much larger clone differs from it by one base. J is TRBJ2-4 and V is TRBV10-1; no firm D call. V dropped 4 bases and J dropped 10 bases, with 5 bases sitting between them. Germline-derived CDR1 and CDR2 are WNHNN and SYGVQD (reference sequence). The CDR3 totals 10 residues. CDR3 in amino acids: CASSAKIQYF. Here the CDR3 DNA reads TGCGCCAGCAGTGCAAAAATTCAGTACTTC.

This clonotype was seen ten or more times. V gene TRBV6-5 combines with J gene TRBJ2-7, with 7 positions matching TRBD1. Germline loops: CDR1 MNHEY, CDR2 SVGAGI. J was trimmed by 2 bases and V by 6 bases; bases with no gene match: 4. The CDR3 consists of 13 residues. The CDR3 DNA is TGTGCCAGCAGACGGGGACAGACCTACGAGCAGTACTTC. Its translation is CASRRGQTYEQYF.

This clonotype was recorded many times. The chain carries TRBV29-1 and TRBJ2-3; no firm D call. Trimming removed 1 base at V and 3 bases at J, with 5 bases between. Germline V CDR1 and CDR2: SQVTM, ANQGSEA. The CDR3 contains 12 residues. The CDR3 coding sequence is TGCAGCGTTGAAGCCGGGACAGATACGCAGTATTTT. Its translation is CSVEAGTDTQYF.

This clonotype was observed many times. The V and J genes are TRBV7-9 and TRBJ2-4; D is ambiguous. CDR1 is SEHNR, CDR2 FQNEAQ, per germline (reference sequence). CDR3 length: 11 amino acids. Trimming cost V 5 bases and J 10 bases, with 9 bases left between them. The CDR3 is CASSAAGIQYF. The CDR3 region has the DNA TGTGCCAGCAGCGCCGCCGGGATTCAGTACTTC.

By share, this clonotype counts as medium-sized. The chain has TRBV5-1 and TRBJ2-4, with 9 positions matching TRBD1. CDR3 size: 15 residues. With V trimmed by 4 bases and J by 8 bases, 10 bases remained unmatched. Germline V CDR1 and CDR2: SGHRS, YFSETQ. The CDR3 loop reads CASSIDGQGWDIQYF. In DNA, the CDR3 is TGCGCCAGCAGCATTGACGGACAGGGGTGGGACATTCAGTACTTC.

There are many counts of this clonotype. V gene TRBV18 combines with J gene TRBJ2-7, with D perhaps matching TRBD2 (6 bases). This CDR3 comprises 15 residues. CDR1 is KGHSH, CDR2 LQKENI, per germline. Trimming shortened V by 5 bases and J by 0 bases, and 14 bases separated the two germline ends. CDR3 loop: CASSVTGTLSYEQYF. The CDR3 DNA reads as TGTGCCAGCTCAGTCACCGGGACTCTCTCCTACGAGCAGTACTTC.

The table lists this clonotype with many counts. This chain connects TRBV7-9 to TRBJ1-3, with 8 bases aligning to TRBD1. CDR1 is SEHNR, CDR2 FQNEAQ, per germline (reference sequence). V shed 4 bases, J shed 0 bases, and the junction held 11 bases outside the gene matches. The CDR3 extends over 18 amino acids. The CDR3 reads CASSSARQGRSSGNTIYF. CDR3 nucleotide sequence: TGTGCCAGCAGCTCAGCGAGACAGGGGCGCAGCTCTGGAAACACCATATATTTT.

This clonotype came up many times. This chain links TRBV5-6 with TRBJ2-5; D unclear. This CDR3 has 11 amino acids. Trimming pared 4 bases from V and 13 bases from J, leaving 14 bases between. Looked up from germline, CDR1 is SGHDT and CDR2 is YYEEEE. The CDR3 protein is CASSILGVPYF. CDR3 sequence (DNA): TGTGCCAGCAGCATTCTAGGTGTGCCGTACTTC. The entire variable domain, with the rest obtained from reference TRBV5-6 and TRBJ2-5, is as follows: DAGVTQSPTHLIKTRGQQVTLRCSPKSGHDTVSWYQQALGQGPQFIFQYYEEEERQRGNFPDRFSGHQFPNYSSELNVNALLLGDSALYLCASSILGVPYFGPGTRLLVL.

This clonotype was picked up many times. V and J are TRBV7-9 and TRBJ2-1; 7 positions agree with TRBD1. CDR1 and CDR2 (germline): SEHNR, FQNEAQ (reference sequence). This CDR3 comprises 16 residues. With V trimmed by 8 bases and J by 3 bases, 13 bases remained unmatched. CDR3 loop: CASEKWTGTNYNEQFF. The CDR3 DNA is TGTGCCAGCGAGAAATGGACAGGAACGAACTACAATGAGCAGTTCTTC.

This clonotype occurred many times. V is TRBV20-1 and J is TRBJ2-7; 7 bases line up with TRBD1. Germline V lookup: CDR1 DFQATT, CDR2 SNEGSKA (reference sequence). The CDR3 consists of 13 residues. V dropped 5 bases and J dropped 2; count of bases not matched to a gene: 6. As DNA, the CDR3 is TGCAGTGCTGATCTAACAGGGGCCTACGAGCAGTACTTC. The encoded protein is CSADLTGAYEQYF.

In its sample, this clonotype was seen many times. The chain is built from TRBV3-1 and TRBJ2-2, with 7 bases identical to TRBD2. After removal of 4 bases from V and 6 bases from J, the junction contained 8 bases not matched to a gene. The CDR3 is made up of 15 amino acids. Germline V gene sequence: CDR1 LGHDT, CDR2 YNNKEL (reference sequence). The CDR3 DNA reads as TGTGCCAGCAGCCCCCGGACTAGAGGGTCCGGGGAGCTGTTTTTT. Translation gives CASSPRTRGSGELFF.

This clonotype was detected ten times or more. The V call is TRBV2, the J call TRBJ1-5; TRBD1 might be the D (6 bases). The CDR3 has 13 residues. V lost 9 bases to trimming and J lost 4 bases, with 13 bases between them. CDR1 and CDR2 (germline): SNHLY, FYNNEI. This CDR3 reads CASCRGPNQPQHF. CDR3 in DNA: TGTGCCAGTTGCAGGGGCCCTAATCAGCCCCAGCATTTT.

This clonotype was recorded many times. This chain joins TRBV20-1 and TRBJ1-6; 9 positions match TRBD1. V shed 4 bases, J shed 7 bases, and the junction held 2 bases outside the gene matches. CDR3 length: 13 amino acids. Germline V gene lookup returns CDR1 DFQATT and CDR2 SNEGSKA (reference sequence). The CDR3 DNA sequence: TGCAGTGCTACACAGGGGGCAAATTCACCCCTCCACTTT. This gives the protein CSATQGANSPLHF.

Ten or more counts support this clonotype. The chain employs TRBV7-7 and TRBJ2-1, with D maybe TRBD2 (5 bases). CDR1 and CDR2 (germline): SSHAT, FNYEAQ (reference sequence). This CDR3 spans 13 amino acids. With 1 base removed from V and 8 bases from J, the gap between germline ends came to 9 bases. In nucleotides, the CDR3 is TGTGCCAGCAGCTTAGGGAGGTCCTATGAGCAGTTCTTC. Protein product: CASSLGRSYEQFF.

This clonotype was found many times. This rearrangement joins TRBV5-1 to TRBJ1-2, with TRBD1 matching 8 bases. The germline V gene has CDR1 SGHRS and CDR2 YFSETQ. This CDR3 is 14 amino acids long. J was trimmed by 8 bases and V by 0 bases; bases with no gene match: 6. The CDR3 bases are TGCGCCAGCAGCTTGGAGGGACAGGTGGAAGGCTACACCTTC. This gives the protein CASSLEGQVEGYTF.

This clonotype was observed many times. The J gene is TRBJ2-1, the V gene TRBV3-1; 9 bases align to TRBD1. The V gene's germline CDR1 is LGHDT and CDR2 YNNKEL (reference sequence). After removal of 4 bases from V and 6 bases from J, the junction contained 13 bases not matched to a gene. The CDR3 contains 17 residues. CDR3 in DNA: TGTGCCAGCAGCCCCATAGCCCGGGACAGGGTAACCAATGAGCAGTTCTTC. Residues: CASSPIARDRVTNEQFF.

By share, this clonotype ranks as medium-sized. The V and J genes are TRBV6-5 and TRBJ1-4; D is perhaps TRBD1 (5 bases). This CDR3 has 15 residues. V was cut by 0 bases and J by 8 bases, with 13 bases left in between. CDR1 and CDR2 from the germline V gene are MNHEY and SVGAGI. CDR3 DNA sequence: TGTGCCAGCAGTTACTCGGCAGGGTGGAACGAAAAACTGTTTTTT. It is translated as CASSYSAGWNEKLFF.

CDR3 amino acids: CASSPTSSYGYTF. The CDR3 DNA is TGTGCCAGCTCACCAACGTCGAGCTATGGCTACACCTTC. This rearrangement joins TRBV18 to TRBJ1-2; D remains unclear. The CDR3 spans 13 residues. Germline CDR1 is KGHSH and CDR2 is LQKENI. V was shortened by 2 bases and J by 4 bases, with 8 bases between the two germline ends.

This clonotype was found many times. The V call is TRBV5-1, the J call TRBJ1-6; D is unclear. Trimming took 0 bases from V and 10 from J, leaving 11 bases between them. This CDR3 contains 14 residues. Germline CDR1 reads SGHRS; CDR2 reads YFSETQ. DNA of the CDR3: TGCGCCAGCAGCTTGGGGAGGTCTGGCTCACCCCTCCACTTT. Its protein product is CASSLGRSGSPLHF.